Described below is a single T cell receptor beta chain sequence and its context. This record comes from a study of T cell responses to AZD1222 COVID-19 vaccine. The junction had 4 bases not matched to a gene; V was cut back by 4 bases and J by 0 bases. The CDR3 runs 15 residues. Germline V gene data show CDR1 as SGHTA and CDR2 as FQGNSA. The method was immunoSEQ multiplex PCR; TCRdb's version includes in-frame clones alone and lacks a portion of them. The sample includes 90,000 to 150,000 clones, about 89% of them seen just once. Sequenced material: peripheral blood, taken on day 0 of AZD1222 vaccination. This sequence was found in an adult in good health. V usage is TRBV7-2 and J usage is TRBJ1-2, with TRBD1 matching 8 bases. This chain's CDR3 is CASSSNRGTNYGYTF. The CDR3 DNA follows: TGTGCCAGCAGCTCTAACAGGGGGACTAACTATGGCTACACCTTC.